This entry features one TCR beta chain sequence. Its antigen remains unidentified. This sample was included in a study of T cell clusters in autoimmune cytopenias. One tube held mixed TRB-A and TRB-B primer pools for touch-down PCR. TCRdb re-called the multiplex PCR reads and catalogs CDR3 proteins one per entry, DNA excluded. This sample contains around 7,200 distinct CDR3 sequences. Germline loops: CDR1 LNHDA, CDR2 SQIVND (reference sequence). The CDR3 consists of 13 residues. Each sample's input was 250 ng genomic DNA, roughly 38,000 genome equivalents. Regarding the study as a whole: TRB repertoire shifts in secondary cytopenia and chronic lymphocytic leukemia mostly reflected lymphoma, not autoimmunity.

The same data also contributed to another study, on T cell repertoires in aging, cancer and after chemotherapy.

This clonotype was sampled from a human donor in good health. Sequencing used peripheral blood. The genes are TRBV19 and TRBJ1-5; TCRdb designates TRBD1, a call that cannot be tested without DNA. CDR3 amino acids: CASRGQANQPQHF. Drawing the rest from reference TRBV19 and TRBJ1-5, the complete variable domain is DGGITQSPKYLFRKEGQNVTLSCEQNLNHDAMYWYRQDPGQGLRLIYYSQIVNDFQKGDIAEGYSVSREKKESFPLTVTSAQKNPTAFYLCASRGQANQPQHFGDGTRLSIL.